Described below is a single T cell receptor beta chain sequence and its context. The data belong to a study of blood T cell repertoires in COVID-19. V dropped 3 bases and J dropped 6 bases, with 11 bases sitting between them. This CDR3 is built from 14 residues. Germline V gene lookup returns CDR1 SNHLY and CDR2 FYNNEI. In the authors' methods: Estimated nucleated cell counts came from reference gene primer amplification. Clones were read by immunoSEQ multiplex PCR, and TCRdb kept only the in-frame ones, dropping some. V and J calls and clone size follow that table, whereas D and trimming were derived from the DNA. The sample gives over 150,000 clones, roughly 78% of which show up once; approximately 1.8% is in the top ten.

The TCR comes from an elderly man with acute or convalescent COVID-19. The sample consisted of peripheral blood. The chain carries TRBV2 and TRBJ2-2, with D possibly matching TRBD2 (6 bases). This CDR3 is CASSEMGGAGELFF. For the CDR3, the DNA is TGTGCCAGCAGTGAGATGGGAGGCGCCGGGGAGCTGTTTTTT.